This is a list of T cell receptor beta chains from one sample in a study of blood T cell repertoires in COVID-19. Clones were read by immunoSEQ multiplex PCR, and TCRdb kept only the in-frame ones, dropping some. The sample consists of some 240,000 clones, about 80% of them appearing once. Sequencing used PBMCs or T cells enriched from blood (not recorded which). All receptors derive from a man aged 45 to 65 who had recovered from COVID-19. CDR3s include the opening cysteine and the closing phenylalanine or tryptophan. Each record gives: clone size, V gene, D gene, J gene, CDR3 protein, CDR3 DNA. D genes are given only for firm matches. Not all rows give a size; the values are once, few, many and, for expanded clones, a class.

clone size: -
V gene: TRBV9
D gene: -
J gene: TRBJ2-7
CDR3 protein: CASSVTPTASAAGEQYF
CDR3 DNA: TGTGCCAGCAGCGTAACCCCGACCGCGTCGGCGGCGGGCGAGCAGTACTTC

clone size: -
V gene: TRBV28
D gene: TRBD1
J gene: TRBJ1-3
CDR3 protein: CASSFPGTAGNTIYF
CDR3 DNA: TGTGCCAGCAGTTTCCCCGGGACAGCTGGAAACACCATATATTTT

clone size: -
V gene: TRBV6-2/TRBV6-3
D gene: -
J gene: TRBJ1-3
CDR3 protein: CASSYPTEAISGNTIYF
CDR3 DNA: TGTGCCAGCAGTTATCCGACAGAGGCTATTTCTGGAAACACCATATATTTT

clone size: -
V gene: TRBV18
D gene: TRBD1
J gene: TRBJ1-5
CDR3 protein: CASSPRLGQGNQPQHF
CDR3 DNA: TGTGCCAGCTCACCGCGACTAGGACAGGGAAATCAGCCCCAGCATTTT

clone size: -
V gene: TRBV11-2
D gene: -
J gene: TRBJ1-5
CDR3 protein: CASSLAGGSNQPQHF
CDR3 DNA: TGTGCCAGCAGCTTAGCGGGGGGAAGCAATCAGCCCCAGCATTTT

clone size: -
V gene: TRBV15
D gene: TRBD1
J gene: TRBJ1-2
CDR3 protein: CATSREGQINYGYTF
CDR3 DNA: TGTGCCACCAGCAGAGAGGGACAGATAAACTATGGCTACACCTTC

clone size: -
V gene: TRBV19
D gene: TRBD2
J gene: TRBJ2-2
CDR3 protein: CASSIKSGGNTGELFF
CDR3 DNA: TGTGCCAGTAGTATTAAGAGCGGGGGGAACACCGGGGAGCTGTTTTTT

clone size: -
V gene: TRBV5-1
D gene: TRBD1
J gene: TRBJ2-3
CDR3 protein: CASSFLLTGGVTDTQYF
CDR3 DNA: TGCGCCAGCAGCTTCCTGTTGACAGGGGGCGTCACAGATACGCAGTATTTT

clone size: -
V gene: TRBV6-1
D gene: -
J gene: TRBJ2-7
CDR3 protein: CASSEAIQGPYEQYF
CDR3 DNA: TGTGCCAGCAGTGAAGCGATACAGGGACCCTACGAGCAGTACTTC

clone size: -
V gene: TRBV28
D gene: -
J gene: TRBJ1-1
CDR3 protein: CASTRGGLNTEAFF
CDR3 DNA: TGTGCCAGCACGCGAGGGGGATTGAACACTGAAGCTTTCTTT

clone size: -
V gene: TRBV7-9
D gene: -
J gene: TRBJ2-5
CDR3 protein: CASSYQGSETQYF
CDR3 DNA: TGTGCCAGCAGCTACCAGGGATCAGAGACCCAGTACTTC

clone size: once
V gene: TRBV6-2/TRBV6-3
D gene: -
J gene: TRBJ1-1
CDR3 protein: CASSYFFSGEAFF
CDR3 DNA: TGTGCCAGCAGTTACTTTTTCTCCGGTGAAGCTTTCTTT

clone size: -
V gene: TRBV24-1
D gene: -
J gene: TRBJ2-7
CDR3 protein: CATSDRDHREKLYEQYF
CDR3 DNA: TGTGCCACCAGTGACCGAGATCACAGGGAGAAGCTCTACGAGCAGTACTTC

clone size: few
V gene: TRBV19
D gene: TRBD1
J gene: TRBJ1-1
CDR3 protein: CASSSRTGTMRTEAFF
CDR3 DNA: TGTGCCAGTAGTTCCCGGACAGGCACGATGCGCACTGAAGCTTTCTTT

clone size: -
V gene: TRBV28
D gene: TRBD2
J gene: TRBJ2-3
CDR3 protein: CASSTLAGRTDTQYF
CDR3 DNA: TGTGCCAGCAGTACACTAGCGGGACGCACAGATACGCAGTATTTT

clone size: -
V gene: TRBV9
D gene: -
J gene: TRBJ1-3
CDR3 protein: CASSPVRSPPGNTIYF
CDR3 DNA: TGTGCCAGCAGCCCAGTCAGGTCCCCGCCCGGAAACACCATATATTTT

clone size: -
V gene: TRBV10-3
D gene: -
J gene: TRBJ1-1
CDR3 protein: CAIRGDAANREAFF
CDR3 DNA: TGTGCCATCAGGGGAGACGCAGCGAACCGGGAAGCTTTCTTT

clone size: -
V gene: TRBV19
D gene: -
J gene: TRBJ2-7
CDR3 protein: CASSTSKTRSYEQYF
CDR3 DNA: TGTGCCAGTAGTACCTCGAAGACTAGATCCTACGAGCAGTACTTC

clone size: -
V gene: TRBV10-2
D gene: -
J gene: TRBJ1-5
CDR3 protein: CASSEHAGPGNQPQHF
CDR3 DNA: TGCGCCAGCAGTGAGCATGCAGGGCCGGGCAATCAGCCCCAGCATTTT

clone size: -
V gene: TRBV29-1
D gene: TRBD2
J gene: TRBJ2-1
CDR3 protein: CSAKSSSGRAGYNEQFF
CDR3 DNA: TGCAGCGCCAAGTCGTCTAGCGGGAGGGCCGGTTACAATGAGCAGTTCTTC

clone size: -
V gene: TRBV10-3
D gene: -
J gene: TRBJ2-3
CDR3 protein: CAISLATGDTQYF
CDR3 DNA: TGTGCCATCAGTCTAGCTACCGGAGATACGCAGTATTTT

clone size: -
V gene: TRBV27
D gene: -
J gene: TRBJ1-5
CDR3 protein: CASSLRGGDSNQPQHF
CDR3 DNA: TGTGCCAGCAGTTTACGGGGGGGAGACAGCAATCAGCCCCAGCATTTT

clone size: -
V gene: TRBV11-3
D gene: -
J gene: TRBJ2-7
CDR3 protein: CASSDPRGIHEQYF
CDR3 DNA: TGTGCCAGCAGCGATCCACGGGGGATCCACGAGCAGTACTTC

clone size: once
V gene: TRBV12-5
D gene: -
J gene: TRBJ1-5
CDR3 protein: CASGFGSPREDQPQHF
CDR3 DNA: TGTGCTAGTGGTTTCGGTTCCCCCAGGGAGGATCAGCCCCAGCATTTT

clone size: few
V gene: TRBV18
D gene: -
J gene: TRBJ2-1
CDR3 protein: CASSPRRQEQFF
CDR3 DNA: TGTGCCAGCTCACCACGAAGACAAGAGCAGTTCTTC

clone size: -
V gene: TRBV5-1
D gene: TRBD1
J gene: TRBJ1-1
CDR3 protein: CASSSSTGRTFF
CDR3 DNA: TGCGCCAGCAGCTCATCGACAGGGCGGACTTTCTTT

clone size: -
V gene: TRBV6-5
D gene: -
J gene: TRBJ1-2
CDR3 protein: CASYVQGSRYGYTF
CDR3 DNA: TGTGCCAGCTACGTTCAGGGTTCTCGCTATGGCTACACCTTC

clone size: -
V gene: TRBV18
D gene: -
J gene: TRBJ1-1
CDR3 protein: CASSPPGAHVEAFF
CDR3 DNA: TGTGCCAGCTCACCACCAGGGGCACACGTGGAAGCTTTCTTT

clone size: few
V gene: TRBV7-2
D gene: -
J gene: TRBJ1-1
CDR3 protein: CASSLAVGGTEAFF
CDR3 DNA: TGTGCCAGCAGCTTAGCTGTGGGGGGTACTGAAGCTTTCTTT

clone size: -
V gene: TRBV7-3
D gene: TRBD1
J gene: TRBJ1-2
CDR3 protein: CASSPTGTGGFGYTF
CDR3 DNA: TGTGCCAGCAGCCCTACAGGGACAGGGGGGTTTGGCTACACCTTC

clone size: -
V gene: TRBV11-3
D gene: TRBD1
J gene: TRBJ1-1
CDR3 protein: CASSFRTGGMNTEAFF
CDR3 DNA: TGTGCCAGCAGCTTCAGGACAGGGGGTATGAACACTGAAGCTTTCTTT

clone size: -
V gene: TRBV10-3
D gene: TRBD1
J gene: TRBJ2-2
CDR3 protein: CAISDSGQGRHGELFF
CDR3 DNA: TGTGCCATCTCCGACTCCGGACAGGGGCGTCACGGGGAGCTGTTTTTT

clone size: -
V gene: TRBV18
D gene: -
J gene: TRBJ1-6
CDR3 protein: CASSLETSATSYNSPLHF
CDR3 DNA: TGTGCCAGCTCTCTTGAAACATCTGCAACCTCCTATAATTCACCCCTCCACTTT

clone size: -
V gene: TRBV7-2
D gene: -
J gene: TRBJ2-1
CDR3 protein: CASSLGLYNEQFF
CDR3 DNA: TGTGCCAGCAGCTTGGGACTTTACAATGAGCAGTTCTTC

clone size: -
V gene: TRBV28
D gene: TRBD1
J gene: TRBJ1-5
CDR3 protein: CASSPGTELNQPQHF
CDR3 DNA: TGTGCCAGCAGCCCCGGGACAGAGCTAAATCAGCCCCAGCATTTT

clone size: -
V gene: TRBV5-5
D gene: -
J gene: TRBJ2-7
CDR3 protein: CASSRTSAYEQYF
CDR3 DNA: TGTGCCAGCAGCCGGACATCCGCCTACGAGCAGTACTTC

clone size: -
V gene: TRBV4-3
D gene: -
J gene: TRBJ2-2
CDR3 protein: CASSQDRVRDTGELFF
CDR3 DNA: TGCGCCAGCAGCCAAGACAGGGTCAGGGACACCGGGGAGCTGTTTTTT

clone size: -
V gene: TRBV10-1
D gene: TRBD2
J gene: TRBJ2-1
CDR3 protein: CASSGGGSNNEQFF
CDR3 DNA: TGCGCCAGCAGTGGGGGGGGTTCGAACAATGAGCAGTTCTTC

clone size: -
V gene: TRBV4-1
D gene: -
J gene: TRBJ2-1
CDR3 protein: CASSQGMVSGGEQFF
CDR3 DNA: TGCGCCAGCAGCCAAGGGATGGTGTCCGGCGGTGAGCAGTTCTTC

clone size: -
V gene: TRBV7-2
D gene: TRBD1
J gene: TRBJ2-7
CDR3 protein: CASRRTGPSYEQYF
CDR3 DNA: TGTGCCAGCAGGAGGACAGGTCCCTCCTACGAGCAGTACTTC

clone size: -
V gene: TRBV6-1
D gene: -
J gene: TRBJ2-5
CDR3 protein: CASSDNRQETQYF
CDR3 DNA: TGTGCCAGCAGTGATAACAGGCAAGAGACCCAGTACTTC

clone size: -
V gene: TRBV6-5
D gene: -
J gene: TRBJ1-5
CDR3 protein: CASSSKTAPYQPQHF
CDR3 DNA: TGTGCCAGCAGTAGTAAGACAGCGCCCTATCAGCCCCAGCATTTT

clone size: -
V gene: TRBV5-1
D gene: TRBD2
J gene: TRBJ2-7
CDR3 protein: CASSDRTSSPHEQYF
CDR3 DNA: TGCGCCAGCAGCGACCGGACTAGCAGTCCCCACGAGCAGTACTTC

clone size: -
V gene: TRBV9
D gene: TRBD1
J gene: TRBJ1-4
CDR3 protein: CASSVGQGVGATNEKLFF
CDR3 DNA: TGTGCCAGCAGCGTTGGACAGGGGGTTGGTGCAACTAATGAAAAACTGTTTTTT

clone size: -
V gene: TRBV6-5
D gene: -
J gene: TRBJ2-3
CDR3 protein: CASRPVETRTDTQYF
CDR3 DNA: TGTGCCAGCCGGCCGGTTGAAACTAGAACAGATACGCAGTATTTT

clone size: -
V gene: TRBV6-5
D gene: -
J gene: TRBJ1-5
CDR3 protein: CASRPQAGDYQPQHF
CDR3 DNA: TGTGCCAGCAGACCCCAGGCGGGGGACTATCAGCCCCAGCATTTT

clone size: -
V gene: TRBV29-1
D gene: -
J gene: TRBJ2-5
CDR3 protein: CSFRGIETQYF
CDR3 DNA: TGCAGCTTCAGGGGAATAGAGACCCAGTACTTC

clone size: -
V gene: TRBV12-5
D gene: -
J gene: TRBJ2-4
CDR3 protein: CASGLEGKNIQYF
CDR3 DNA: TGTGCTAGTGGCCTGGAGGGCAAAAACATTCAGTACTTC

clone size: once
V gene: TRBV7-9
D gene: -
J gene: TRBJ2-7
CDR3 protein: CASRPTSYEQYF
CDR3 DNA: TGTGCCAGCAGACCCACTAGCTACGAGCAGTACTTC

clone size: -
V gene: TRBV12-3/TRBV12-4
D gene: TRBD1
J gene: TRBJ1-2
CDR3 protein: CASSLGTGSGYTF
CDR3 DNA: TGTGCCAGCAGTTTAGGGACAGGGAGCGGCTACACCTTC

clone size: -
V gene: TRBV18
D gene: -
J gene: TRBJ2-6
CDR3 protein: CASSFMLAGPSGANVLTF
CDR3 DNA: TGTGCCAGCTCTTTCATGCTGGCGGGACCCTCTGGGGCCAACGTCCTGACTTTC

clone size: -
V gene: TRBV6-1
D gene: -
J gene: TRBJ2-1
CDR3 protein: CASSWQTSNEQFF
CDR3 DNA: TGTGCCAGCAGTTGGCAGACTAGCAATGAGCAGTTCTTC

clone size: -
V gene: TRBV21-1
D gene: -
J gene: TRBJ1-4
CDR3 protein: CASSKNRENEKLFF
CDR3 DNA: TGTGCCAGCAGCAAAAACAGGGAGAACGAAAAACTGTTTTTT

clone size: -
V gene: TRBV28
D gene: TRBD1
J gene: TRBJ2-7
CDR3 protein: CASSLSDRVYEQYF
CDR3 DNA: TGTGCCAGCAGTTTATCGGACAGGGTCTACGAGCAGTACTTC

clone size: -
V gene: TRBV7-6
D gene: TRBD1
J gene: TRBJ2-2
CDR3 protein: CASSLEVGQFTGELFF
CDR3 DNA: TGTGCCAGCAGCTTAGAGGTGGGACAGTTCACCGGGGAGCTGTTTTTT

clone size: -
V gene: TRBV11-3
D gene: TRBD2
J gene: TRBJ2-1
CDR3 protein: CASRRRERSEQFF
CDR3 DNA: TGTGCCAGTAGGCGGCGGGAGAGGTCTGAGCAGTTCTTC

clone size: -
V gene: TRBV4-2
D gene: TRBD2
J gene: TRBJ2-3
CDR3 protein: CASSQVAGGSTDTQYF
CDR3 DNA: TGTGCCAGCAGCCAAGTTGCGGGGGGGAGCACAGATACGCAGTATTTT

clone size: -
V gene: TRBV29-1
D gene: TRBD2
J gene: TRBJ2-3
CDR3 protein: CSIAGAGDTQYF
CDR3 DNA: TGCAGCATAGCGGGAGCTGGTGATACGCAGTATTTT

clone size: few
V gene: TRBV28
D gene: -
J gene: TRBJ1-1
CDR3 protein: CASMAVLQAFF
CDR3 DNA: TGTGCCAGCATGGCGGTGCTCCAAGCTTTCTTT

clone size: -
V gene: TRBV10-3
D gene: -
J gene: TRBJ2-1
CDR3 protein: CAIRGLASYNEQFF
CDR3 DNA: TGTGCCATCAGGGGACTCGCTTCCTACAATGAGCAGTTCTTC